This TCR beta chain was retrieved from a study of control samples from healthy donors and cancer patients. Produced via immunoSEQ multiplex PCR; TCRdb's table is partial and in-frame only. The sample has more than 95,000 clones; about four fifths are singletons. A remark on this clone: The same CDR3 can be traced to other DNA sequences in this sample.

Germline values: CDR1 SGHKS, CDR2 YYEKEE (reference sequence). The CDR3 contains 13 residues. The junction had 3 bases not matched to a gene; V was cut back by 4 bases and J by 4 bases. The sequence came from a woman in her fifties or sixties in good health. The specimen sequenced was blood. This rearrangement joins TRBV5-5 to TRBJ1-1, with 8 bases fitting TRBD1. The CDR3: CASSVDRVTEAFF. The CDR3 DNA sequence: TGTGCCAGCAGCGTGGACAGGGTCACTGAAGCTTTCTTT.